These 18 T cell receptor beta chains were sequenced from one sample in a study of OX40 agonist ivuxolimab in advanced cancers. Only in-frame clones appear in the TCRdb table, and some are missing; sequencing was by immunoSEQ multiplex PCR. The sample lists about 51,000 clones, around nine tenths occurring once. The source material was CD4+ or CD8+ T cells sorted from blood, sampled in a trial of the OX40 agonist ivuxolimab. The receptors come from an adult with an advanced solid tumor such as melanoma, head and neck, liver or kidney cancer.

V gene TRBV2 combines with J gene TRBJ2-5; possibly TRBD1 for D (5 bases). V was shortened by 8 bases and J by 1 base, with 8 bases between the two germline ends. This CDR3 is built from 12 residues. Germline values: CDR1 SNHLY, CDR2 FYNNEI. CDR3 protein: CASGAIQETQYF. The CDR3 DNA reads TGTGCCAGCGGGGCTATCCAAGAGACCCAGTACTTC.

The gene calls are TRBV11-2 and TRBJ2-7; D ambiguous. Germline CDR1 SGHAT, CDR2 FQNNGV. The V gene lost 3 bases and the J gene lost 0 bases, with 15 bases spanning the gap. The CDR3 is 16 residues long. CDR3 sequence: CASSLSQSAGSYEQYF. CDR3 coding DNA: TGTGCCAGCAGCTTGTCCCAGTCAGCAGGCTCCTACGAGCAGTACTTC.

The chain recombines TRBV6-5 with TRBJ2-3; D is ambiguous. CDR3 length: 14 residues. CDR1 is MNHEY and CDR2 is SVGAGI in the germline V gene. Trimming took off 5 bases at V and 0 bases at J, with 9 bases between the two ends. Here the CDR3 reads CASSRTRSTDTQYF. The CDR3 DNA follows: TGTGCCAGCAGTCGTACGAGAAGCACAGATACGCAGTATTTT.

The rearrangement links TRBV29-1 to TRBJ2-5; TRBD2 is a possible D gene (5 bases). The last part of the DNA fits TRBJ2-7 better; the J call may be wrong. Germline CDR1 reads SQVTM; CDR2 reads ANQGSEA. The CDR3 runs 12 residues. This CDR3 reads CSANGVRTEQYF. In DNA, the CDR3 is TGCAGCGCCAACGGGGTCCGGACCGAGCAGTACTTC.

The genes are TRBV13 and TRBJ1-3; TRBD1 matches at 12 bases. CDR3 length: 16 residues. The germline V gene encodes CDR1 PRHDT and CDR2 FYEKMQ (reference sequence). J gave up 1 base and V 5 bases, and 3 bases lay outside the gene matches. In nucleotides, the CDR3 is TGTGCCAGCAGCCGGGACAGGGGGCTATCTGGAAACACCATATATTTT. It encodes CASSRDRGLSGNTIYF. Full variable domain (remainder filled in from reference TRBV13 and TRBJ1-3): AAGVIQSPRHLIKEKRETATLKCYPIPRHDTVYWYQQGPGQDPQFLISFYEKMQSDKGSIPDRFSAQQFSDYHSELNMSSLELGDSALYFCASSRDRGLSGNTIYFGEGSWLTVV.

There are a few counts of this clone. The chain has TRBV11-1 and TRBJ1-1; D perhaps matches TRBD1 (6 bases). There are 15 residues in the CDR3. In germline, CDR1 is SGHAT, CDR2 FQDESV (reference sequence). The V end was cut by 5 bases, the J end by 5 bases, with 18 bases between. CDR3 region: CASSPLQGYRTEAFF. For the CDR3, the DNA is TGTGCCAGCAGCCCCCTACAGGGTTATCGGACTGAAGCTTTCTTT.

This clone appeared once. This chain uses TRBV29-1 with TRBJ1-2, with D perhaps TRBD1 (5 bases). The V end lost 3 bases, the J end lost 6 bases, and 17 bases lay between the germline ends. The length of the CDR3 is 14 residues. Germline assignment: CDR1 SQVTM and CDR2 ANQGSEA. The CDR3 spells CSVDDRGRGHGYTF. The CDR3 bases are TGCAGCGTTGATGATAGGGGAAGGGGACATGGCTACACCTTC. Full variable domain (remainder filled in from reference TRBV29-1 and TRBJ1-2): SAVISQKPSRDICQRGTSLTIQCQVDSQVTMMFWYRQQPGQSLTLIATANQGSEATYESGFVIDKFPISRPNLTFSTLTVSNMSPEDSSIYLCSVDDRGRGHGYTFGSGTRLTVV.

This chain joins TRBV6-5 and TRBJ2-1; D not certain. The CDR3 sequence is 12 residues long. V was pared by 4 bases and J by 8 bases, with 9 bases between. Germline lookup yields CDR1 MNHEY and CDR2 SVGAGI. The CDR3 sequence is CASSSYSYEQFF. The CDR3 DNA reads TGTGCCAGCAGTTCCTACTCGTATGAGCAGTTCTTC.

Notes on this clone: This same CDR3 is encoded by further DNA sequences in the sample. The J gene is TRBJ2-7, the V gene TRBV6-1; TRBD1 might be the D (5 bases). V lost 5 bases and J lost 2, with 7 bases in between. From germline, CDR1 is MNHNS and CDR2 SASEGT. CDR3 length equals 12 residues. CDR3 loop: CASSRGTYEQYF. The CDR3 nucleotides read TGTGCCAGCAGTAGGGGTACCTACGAGCAGTACTTC.

Notes on this clone: Relative to the germline gene, one junction end is altered; a read error may explain this. J is TRBJ2-6 and V is TRBV10-3; TRBD1 matches 9 bases. CDR1 is ENHRY and CDR2 is SYGVKD in the germline V gene. The CDR3 runs to 16 residues. CDR3 sequence: CAIMRDRVTGANVLIF. DNA of the CDR3: TGTGCCATCATGAGGGACAGGGTGACTGGGGCCAACGTCCTGATTTTC.

This chain uses TRBV14 with TRBJ2-3, with a weak D call TRBD1 (5 bases). The CDR3 runs 17 residues. Trimming shortened V by 5 bases and J by 0 bases, and 18 bases separated the two germline ends. CDR1 and CDR2 from the germline V gene are SGHDN and FVKESK. CDR3 residues: CASSKARAESSTDTQYF. In nucleotides, the CDR3 is TGTGCCAGCAGCAAAGCCAGGGCCGAATCTAGCACAGATACGCAGTATTTT.

This rearrangement joins TRBV14 to TRBJ2-2; D call uncertain. The CDR3 loop spans 13 amino acids. Trimming shortened V by 4 bases and J by 7 bases, and 10 bases separated the two germline ends. Germline V gene data show CDR1 as SGHDN and CDR2 as FVKESK. CDR3: CASSRAAIGELFF. The CDR3 DNA is TGTGCCAGCAGCCGGGCAGCCATCGGGGAGCTGTTTTTT.

Only a few counts were recorded for this clone. The chain combines TRBV2 with TRBJ1-5, with no clear D. Trimming removed 3 bases from V and 9 bases from J, with 6 bases in between. CDR3 length: 11 amino acids. Germline CDR1 reads SNHLY; CDR2 reads FYNNEI. The CDR3 sequence is CASSDGRPQHF. The CDR3 DNA follows: TGTGCCAGCAGTGATGGCCGGCCCCAGCATTTT. The whole variable domain, remainder taken from reference TRBV2 and TRBJ1-5, is EPEVTQTPSHQVTQMGQEVILRCVPISNHLYFYWYRQILGQKVEFLVSFYNNEISEKSEIFDDQFSVERPDGSNFTLKIRSTKLEDSAMYFCASSDGRPQHFGDGTRLSIL.

This clone was detected once. The chain links TRBV5-4 to TRBJ2-1, with 11 bases identical to TRBD2. Germline V lookup: CDR1 SGHNT, CDR2 YYREEE (reference sequence). This CDR3 region has 16 residues. J was trimmed by 6 bases and V by 4 bases; bases with no gene match: 9. DNA for the CDR3: TGTGCCAGCAGCCCGGCTAGCGGGAGGCTAAGCAATGAGCAGTTCTTC. Amino acids: CASSPASGRLSNEQFF. The complete variable domain, with remaining parts taken from reference TRBV5-4 and TRBJ2-1, reads ETGVTQSPTHLIKTRGQQVTLRCSSQSGHNTVSWYQQALGQGPQFIFQYYREEENGRGNFPPRFSGLQFPNYSSELNVNALELDDSALYLCASSPASGRLSNEQFFGPGTRLTVL.

This clone appeared a single time. The rearrangement joins TRBV28 to TRBJ2-7; D gene uncertain. CDR3 size: 11 residues. Trimming pared 5 bases from V and 5 bases from J, leaving 7 bases between. Germline CDR1 and CDR2: MDHEN and SYDVKM. The CDR3 loop reads CASSIWNEQYF. CDR3 nucleotides: TGTGCCAGCAGTATCTGGAACGAGCAGTACTTC. Together with reference TRBV28 and TRBJ2-7, the CDR3 gives the full variable domain: DVKVTQSSRYLVKRTGEKVFLECVQDMDHENMFWYRQDPGLGLRLIYFSYDVKMKEKGDIPEGYSVSREKKERFSLILESASTNQTSMYLCASSIWNEQYFGPGTRLTVT.

This clone was counted a single time. The chain is built from TRBV30 and TRBJ1-4; D might be TRBD1 (6 bases). Germline V lookup: CDR1 GTSNPN, CDR2 SVGIG (reference sequence). CDR3 length: 17 amino acids. Between the trimmed V and J ends, which lost 1 base and 4 bases, there was a span of 19 bases. CDR3 sequence reads: CAWSGGGSGRFNEKLFF. DNA of the CDR3: TGTGCCTGGAGTGGAGGGGGGTCGGGACGGTTTAATGAAAAACTGTTTTTT.

The rearrangement joins TRBV19 to TRBJ2-1, with TRBD2 matching 8 bases. This CDR3 spans 18 amino acids. After removal of 1 base from V and 0 bases from J, the junction contained 8 bases not matched to a gene. CDR1 LNHDA and CDR2 SQIVND come from the germline V gene (reference sequence). The CDR3 coding sequence is TGTGCCAGTAGTATAGTTCAAGCGGGGGTTCGCTCCTACAATGAGCAGTTCTTC. Its translation: CASSIVQAGVRSYNEQFF. Filled out from reference TRBV19 and TRBJ2-1, the complete variable domain reads DGGITQSPKYLFRKEGQNVTLSCEQNLNHDAMYWYRQDPGQGLRLIYYSQIVNDFQKGDIAEGYSVSREKKESFPLTVTSAQKNPTAFYLCASSIVQAGVRSYNEQFFGPGTRLTVL.

This chain's CDR3 is CASSVEGGGNQPQHF. In DNA form, the CDR3 reads TGTGCCAGTAGTGTGGAAGGTGGTGGCAATCAGCCCCAGCATTTT. This chain connects TRBV19 to TRBJ1-5; D not certain. Looked up from germline, CDR1 is LNHDA and CDR2 is SQIVND (reference sequence). The CDR3 loop spans 15 amino acids. V shed 5 bases and J shed 2 bases, with 13 bases lying between them.